These 24 T cell receptor beta chains came from one sample sequenced in a study of T-cell memory formation after mild COVID-19. MiXCR was run by TCRdb on the 5' RACE reads, yielding one entry per CDR3 protein. Of some 320,000 distinct CDR3 sequences listed, roughly 15% were seen once; the top ten hold 20% to 25%. Sequencing input: PBMCs or a T cell subset sorted from them (not recorded which). The origin of the receptors is a young man who had mild COVID-19 (a few samples of this study predate the infection). Cell type and time point are not known.

As DNA, the CDR3 is TGTGCCAGCAGAGTCCAGGGGACCTCCTACAATGAGCAGTTCTTC. This gives the protein CASRVQGTSYNEQFF. The chain carries TRBV12-3 or TRBV12-4 and TRBJ2-1; the D gene is possibly TRBD1 (6 bases). Trimming took off 6 bases at V and 0 bases at J, with 12 bases between the two ends. The CDR3 contains 15 residues.

The chain links TRBV15 to TRBJ1-6; D is uncertain. This CDR3 contains 14 residues. V lost 1 base and J lost 9, with 10 bases in between. Germline assignment: CDR1 LNHNV and CDR2 YYDKDF (reference sequence). For the CDR3, the DNA is TGTGCCACCAGCAGAGGGTCCACGGGTTCACCCCTCCACTTT. Translation: CATSRGSTGSPLHF.

This clonotype was observed at least ten times. J is TRBJ2-7 and V is TRBV6-2 or TRBV6-3; D might be TRBD1 (5 bases). Germline loops: CDR1 MNHEY, CDR2 SVGEGT. This CDR3 has 13 residues. Trimming removed 5 bases from V and 3 bases from J, with 11 bases in between. The DNA for the CDR3 is TGTGCCAGCAGTAAGGACAAGGTCTACGAGCAGTACTTC. Its protein is CASSKDKVYEQYF.

In this sample, this clonotype turned up a few times. This chain uses TRBV4-1 with TRBJ2-7, with D unclear. The length of the CDR3 is 14 residues. The germline gives CDR1 MGHRA, CDR2 YSYEKL. Trimming removed 1 base at V and 7 bases at J, with 14 bases between. CDR3 nucleotide sequence: TGCGCCAGCAGCCAAGCCCTTGGTATTGGAGAGCAGTACGTC. The encoded protein is CASSQALGIGEQYV.

The rearrangement uses TRBV7-2 and TRBJ2-3; D is ambiguous. The V end lost 4 bases, the J end lost 2 bases, and 16 bases lay between the germline ends. The germline V gene encodes CDR1 SGHTA and CDR2 FQGNSA. The CDR3 has 16 residues. CDR3 sequence: CASSSGIGAITDTQYF. CDR3 DNA: TGTGCCAGCAGCTCCGGAATAGGAGCTATCACAGATACGCAGTATTTT. Looking up the rest from reference TRBV7-2 and TRBJ2-3 gives the full variable domain: GAGVSQSPSNKVTEKGKDVELRCDPISGHTALYWYRQSLGQGLEFLIYFQGNSAPDKSGLPSDRFSAERTGGSVSTLTIQRTQQEDSAVYLCASSSGIGAITDTQYFGPGTRLTVL.

The V and J genes are TRBV4-3 and TRBJ2-3; D may be TRBD1 or TRBD2 (5 bases each). Germline V gene sequence: CDR1 LGHNA, CDR2 YSLEER. The CDR3 is 15 residues long. With 2 bases removed from V and 5 bases from J, the gap between germline ends came to 14 bases. The CDR3 DNA reads as TGCGCCAGCAGCCAACAGGGACGGGAAGGAGATACGCAGTATTTT. Its translation: CASSQQGREGDTQYF.

This clonotype was seen a handful of times. The chain is built from TRBV7-2 and TRBJ2-5, with TRBD2 matching over 9 bases. Trimming cost V 2 bases and J 2 bases; bases outside gene matches: 6. Germline CDR1 reads SGHTA; CDR2 reads FQGNSA. CDR3 length: 16 amino acids. The CDR3 reads CASSLILLAGQETQYF. CDR3 coding DNA: TGTGCCAGCAGCTTAATCCTGCTAGCGGGGCAAGAGACCCAGTACTTC. The variable domain in full, completed from reference TRBV7-2 and TRBJ2-5, reads GAGVSQSPSNKVTEKGKDVELRCDPISGHTALYWYRQSLGQGLEFLIYFQGNSAPDKSGLPSDRFSAERTGGSVSTLTIQRTQQEDSAVYLCASSLILLAGQETQYFGPGTRLLVL.

V is TRBV7-9 and J is TRBJ2-1; D gene uncertain. The CDR3 spans 13 residues. V was clipped by 8 bases and J by 2 bases, with 10 bases between them. Germline loops: CDR1 SEHNR, CDR2 FQNEAQ (reference sequence). This chain's CDR3 is CASVSQAYNEQFF. Here the CDR3 DNA reads TGTGCCAGCGTTAGCCAGGCCTACAATGAGCAGTTCTTC.

The table lists this clonotype with a few counts. The rearrangement uses TRBV7-3 and TRBJ1-1, with D maybe TRBD1 (6 bases). The germline V gene encodes CDR1 SGHTA and CDR2 FQGTGA. The V end was cut by 5 bases, the J end by 4 bases, with 14 bases between. The CDR3 is 14 amino acids. CDR3 in DNA: TGTGCCAGCAGCAACGATCAGGGGTCCACTGAAGCTTTCTTT. Protein: CASSNDQGSTEAFF. Complete variable domain (other parts from reference TRBV7-3 and TRBJ1-1): GAGVSQTPSNKVTEKGKYVELRCDPISGHTALYWYRQSLGQGPEFLIYFQGTGAADDSGLPNDRFFAVRPEGSVSTLKIQRTERGDSAVYLCASSNDQGSTEAFFGQGTRLTVV.

The chain uses TRBV7-9 and TRBJ1-6; 7 nucleotides match TRBD1. Germline lookup yields CDR1 SEHNR and CDR2 FQNEAQ (reference sequence). The length of the CDR3 is 14 residues. V was pared by 5 bases and J by 8 bases, with 6 bases of the junction left unmatched. As DNA, the CDR3 is TGTGCCAGCAGCCAGGGGGGCAGGGATTCACCCCTCCACTTT. It is translated as CASSQGGRDSPLHF.

The chain combines TRBV30 with TRBJ2-7; the D gene is possibly TRBD2 (5 bases). V was pared by 0 bases and J by 0 bases, with 12 bases between. From germline, CDR1 is GTSNPN and CDR2 SVGIG (reference sequence). The CDR3 length is 15 residues. CDR3 in DNA: TGTGCCTGGAGTGTACCCACGGGATTCTCCTACGAGCAGTACTTC. It is translated as CAWSVPTGFSYEQYF.

This clonotype was counted only a few times. The chain employs TRBV2 and TRBJ2-3; a weak D match, TRBD1 (6 bases). CDR3 length: 14 amino acids. Trimming pared 5 bases from V and 6 bases from J, leaving 15 bases between. Germline CDR1 and CDR2: SNHLY and FYNNEI. The CDR3 sequence: CASSPTGRRDTQYF. The CDR3 DNA reads as TGTGCCAGCAGTCCCACAGGGCGGAGGGATACGCAGTATTTT.

Worth noting for this clonotype: The junction shows a germline mismatch at one end, possibly a read error. The chain has TRBV4-2 and TRBJ2-1; 9 nucleotides line up with TRBD1. The germline V gene has CDR1 LGHNA and CDR2 YNFKEQ. There are 18 residues in the CDR3. CDR3 sequence reads: CSSSQDLSLGDRVNEQFF. The CDR3 nucleotides are TGTTCCAGCAGCCAAGATCTTTCTCTGGGGGACAGGGTCAATGAGCAGTTCTTC.

The chain combines TRBV7-8 with TRBJ2-5; TRBD1 agrees at 9 bases. The CDR3 consists of 15 residues. The V and J ends lost 2 bases and 4 bases, in that order; junction bases with no gene match: 5. Germline V gives CDR1 SGHVS, CDR2 FQNEAQ. The CDR3 sequence: CASSLITGGRETQYF. CDR3 nucleotide sequence: TGTGCCAGCAGCTTAATAACAGGGGGCAGAGAGACCCAGTACTTC. Drawing the rest from reference TRBV7-8 and TRBJ2-5, the complete variable domain is GAGVSQSPRYKVAKRGQDVALRCDPISGHVSLFWYQQALGQGPEFLTYFQNEAQLDKSGLPSDRFFAERPEGSVSTLKIQRTQQEDSAVYLCASSLITGGRETQYFGPGTRLLVL.

The chain joins TRBV20-1 to TRBJ1-1; a possible D gene is TRBD1 (6 bases). The CDR3 is made up of 13 amino acids. Germline values: CDR1 DFQATT, CDR2 SNEGSKA (reference sequence). The CDR3 sequence: CRGGGASNTEAFF. The CDR3 region has the DNA TGCAGGGGGGGCGGGGCATCGAACACTGAAGCTTTCTTT.

In this sample, this clonotype turned up a few times. The chain uses TRBV4-3 and TRBJ2-5; possibly TRBD1 or TRBD2 for D (5 bases each). Germline assignment: CDR1 LGHNA and CDR2 YSLEER. V was pared by 1 base and J by 7 bases, with 16 bases between. The CDR3 runs 15 residues. Here the CDR3 DNA reads TGCGCCAGCAGCCAAGCTAACGACCGGGGCGGGACCCAGTACTTC. Its translation: CASSQANDRGGTQYF.

This clonotype was recorded at least ten times. The rearrangement links TRBV7-2 to TRBJ1-2; 7 bases agree with TRBD1. The length of the CDR3 is 13 residues. Trimming at V came to 5 bases and at J to 2 bases, leaving 2 bases not matched to a gene. Per the germline V gene, CDR1 is SGHTA and CDR2 is FQGNSA. The CDR3 loop is CASSPDRNYGYTF. The CDR3 nucleotides are TGTGCCAGCAGCCCGGACAGGAACTATGGCTACACCTTC.

The chain employs TRBV6-2 or TRBV6-3 and TRBJ2-1; 7 positions agree with TRBD2. The trim removed 2 bases at V and 7 bases at J, leaving 5 bases unmatched. The CDR3 contains 14 residues. CDR1 and CDR2 (germline): MNHEY, SVGEGT. The CDR3 protein is CASSYDQGGNEQFF. DNA of the CDR3: TGTGCCAGCAGTTACGATCAGGGAGGGAATGAGCAGTTCTTC.

This clonotype was counted a few times. The rearrangement uses TRBV28 and TRBJ2-5, with D possibly TRBD2 on 6 matching bases. This CDR3 contains 14 residues. Germline loops: CDR1 MDHEN, CDR2 SYDVKM. V was clipped by 5 bases and J by 5 bases, with 15 bases between them. The CDR3 coding sequence is TGTGCCAGCAGTCTTAATCCAGGGAGGGAGACCCAGTACTTC. Translation gives CASSLNPGRETQYF.

This chain connects TRBV29-1 to TRBJ2-3, with D tentatively TRBD1 (6 bases). The CDR3 has 12 amino acids. Germline V lookup: CDR1 SQVTM, CDR2 ANQGSEA. As DNA, the CDR3 is TGCGGATGGTCTACAGGGACAGATACGCAGTATTTT. Translated, it gives CGWSTGTDTQYF.

This clonotype was picked up a small number of times. The chain uses TRBV6-2 or TRBV6-3 and TRBJ1-5; weak D call: TRBD1 (5 bases). Germline values: CDR1 MNHEY, CDR2 SVGEGT. V gave up 7 bases and J gave up 4 bases, with 17 bases separating them. The CDR3 extends over 15 amino acids. The DNA for the CDR3 is TGTGCCAGCACCCGGGGGGGTTCGCCGAATCAGCCCCAGCATTTT. This gives the protein CASTRGGSPNQPQHF.

This clonotype was recorded many times. The J gene is TRBJ2-3, the V gene TRBV11-3; 7 bases agree with TRBD2. The CDR3 runs 15 residues. Germline CDR1 and CDR2: SGHNT and YENEEA. V shed 4 bases, J shed 6 bases, and the junction held 10 bases outside the gene matches. CDR3 nucleotide sequence: TGTGCCAGCAGCTCACCGGGGGGTCCGAGGGATACGCAGTATTTT. Amino acids: CASSSPGGPRDTQYF.

This clonotype was detected a few times. The V call is TRBV6-6, the J call TRBJ2-7, with D perhaps matching TRBD1 (8 bases). The CDR3 extends over 14 amino acids. Trimming took 6 bases from V and 4 from J, leaving 16 bases between them. CDR1 MNHNY and CDR2 SVGAGI come from the germline V gene (reference sequence). CDR3 nucleotides: TGTGCCAGCAGACGGACAGGGAGGGGGTACGAGCAGTACTTC. Amino acid sequence: CASRRTGRGYEQYF.

This clonotype was recorded a few times. The chain uses TRBV7-2 and TRBJ1-1; TRBD1 might be the D (5 bases). The CDR3 is made up of 15 amino acids. Trimming took 1 base from V and 0 from J, leaving 9 bases between them. The germline CDR1 and CDR2 sequences are SGHTA and FQGNSA. DNA of the CDR3: TGTGCCAGCAGCTTAGGACGCAGGGTGAACACTGAAGCTTTCTTT. It specifies CASSLGRRVNTEAFF.